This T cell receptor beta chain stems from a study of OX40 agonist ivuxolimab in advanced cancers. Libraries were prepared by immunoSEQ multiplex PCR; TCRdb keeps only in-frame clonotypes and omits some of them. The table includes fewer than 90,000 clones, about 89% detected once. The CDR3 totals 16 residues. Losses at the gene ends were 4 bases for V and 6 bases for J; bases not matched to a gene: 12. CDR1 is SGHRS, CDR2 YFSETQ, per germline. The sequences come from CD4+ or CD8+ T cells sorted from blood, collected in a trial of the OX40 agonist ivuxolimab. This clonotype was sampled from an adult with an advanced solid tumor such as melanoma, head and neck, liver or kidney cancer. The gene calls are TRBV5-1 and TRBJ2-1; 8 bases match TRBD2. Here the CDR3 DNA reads TGCGCCAGCAGCCTTATCACTAGCGGAGGGGGCAATGAGCAGTTCTTC. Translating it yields CASSLITSGGGNEQFF.